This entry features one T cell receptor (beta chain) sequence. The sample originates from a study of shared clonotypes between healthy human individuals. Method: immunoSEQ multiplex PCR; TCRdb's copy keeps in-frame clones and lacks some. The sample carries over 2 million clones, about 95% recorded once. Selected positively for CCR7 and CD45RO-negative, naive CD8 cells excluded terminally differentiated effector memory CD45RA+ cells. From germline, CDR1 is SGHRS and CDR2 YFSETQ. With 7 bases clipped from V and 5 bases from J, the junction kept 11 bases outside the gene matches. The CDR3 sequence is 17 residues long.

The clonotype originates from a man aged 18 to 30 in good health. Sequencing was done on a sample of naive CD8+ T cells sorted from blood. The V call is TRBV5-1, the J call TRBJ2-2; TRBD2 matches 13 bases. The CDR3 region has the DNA TGCGCCAGCGGCAGAGGACTAGCGGGAGCTTCGACCGGGGAGCTGTTTTTT. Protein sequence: CASGRGLAGASTGELFF.